These 24 T cell receptor beta chains were sequenced from one sample in a study of T cell repertoires in cytomegalovirus infection. No antigen is known for these receptors. From the reads, TCRdb called clonotypes with MiXCR, one entry per CDR3 protein. This sample carries 90,000 to 120,000 distinct CDR3 sequences, around 40% of them seen once, and the ten largest clones take about three quarters. The sequenced sample was CD8+ T cells from cultured PBMCs, obtained from culture after CMV antigen stimulation. All receptors derive from a human donor in good health (CMV status not recorded). Some clones in this sample may be carry-over from other donors' samples.

Only a few counts were recorded for this clonotype. The J gene is TRBJ2-7, the V gene TRBV7-8; maybe TRBD1 (6 bases). This CDR3 has 14 residues. Per the germline V gene, CDR1 is SGHVS and CDR2 is FQNEAQ. Trimming took off 5 bases at V and 6 bases at J, with 17 bases between the two ends. CDR3 DNA: TGTGCCAGCAGCCCAAGGGACACGCTATTCGAGCAGTACTTC. Translation: CASSPRDTLFEQYF.

This chain connects TRBV12-3 or TRBV12-4 to TRBJ2-7, with 9 bases matching TRBD2. Trimming cost V 2 bases and J 3 bases; bases outside gene matches: 5. The CDR3 length is 15 residues. This CDR3 reads CASSLFSGGLYEQYF. As DNA, the CDR3 is TGTGCCAGCAGTTTATTTAGCGGGGGCCTCTACGAGCAGTACTTC.

This clonotype was detected only a few times. The chain combines TRBV6-1 with TRBJ1-1, with D possibly TRBD1 on 5 matching bases. With 5 bases removed from V and 0 bases from J, the gap between germline ends came to 10 bases. Germline assignment: CDR1 MNHNS and CDR2 SASEGT. This CDR3 has 14 amino acids. The CDR3 DNA reads TGTGCCAGCAGTCCGACAGTTATGAACACTGAAGCTTTCTTT. Translated, it gives CASSPTVMNTEAFF.

V is TRBV12-3 or TRBV12-4 and J is TRBJ2-1; 7 positions match TRBD1. CDR3 length: 17 amino acids. The junction had 13 bases not matched to a gene; V was cut back by 6 bases and J by 2 bases. The DNA for the CDR3 is TGTGCCAGCAGAAGTTCGGAAGGGGGCAGTGCCTACAATGAGCAGTTCTTC. Amino acid sequence: CASRSSEGGSAYNEQFF.

The table lists this clonotype with a few counts. The chain recombines TRBV19 with TRBJ1-2; no clear D. The V gene's germline CDR1 is LNHDA and CDR2 SQIVND (reference sequence). The CDR3 spans 12 residues. With 7 bases removed from V and 4 bases from J, the gap between germline ends came to 10 bases. The CDR3 sequence: CASTAGIYGYTF. The CDR3 bases are TGTGCCAGTACCGCCGGGATCTATGGCTACACCTTC.

The sample holds a few counts of this clonotype. The V gene is TRBV12-3 or TRBV12-4, the J gene TRBJ2-5; 7 bases map to TRBD1. The CDR3 totals 16 residues. V was clipped by 8 bases and J by 0 bases; unmatched bases: 12. The CDR3 loop reads CASGLTTGWDQETQYF. CDR3 nucleotide sequence: TGTGCCAGCGGATTAACGACAGGGTGGGACCAAGAGACCCAGTACTTC.

The rearrangement links TRBV19 to TRBJ1-1; unclear D gene. In germline, CDR1 is LNHDA, CDR2 SQIVND (reference sequence). There are 12 residues in the CDR3. Trimming took off 7 bases at V and 1 base at J, with 7 bases between the two ends. This chain's CDR3 is CASNPGNTEAFF. CDR3 nucleotides: TGTGCCAGTAATCCAGGGAACACTGAAGCTTTCTTT.

There are a few counts of this clonotype. V and J are TRBV4-1 and TRBJ1-5, with no clear D. Trimming stripped 3 bases from V and 3 bases from J, with 9 bases between. Germline loops: CDR1 MGHRA, CDR2 YSYEKL. CDR3 length: 14 amino acids. In nucleotides, the CDR3 is TGCGCCAGCAGCCAGAACACCTTCAATCAGCCCCAGCATTTT. Amino acids: CASSQNTFNQPQHF.

This clonotype was picked up a small number of times. This chain connects TRBV11-2 to TRBJ2-1, with D possibly TRBD2 on 7 matching bases. There are 16 residues in the CDR3. CDR1 and CDR2 from the germline V gene are SGHAT and FQNNGV. The V end was cut by 0 bases, the J end by 7 bases, with 16 bases between. This chain's CDR3 is CASSLDRGEGGNEQFF. For the CDR3, the DNA is TGTGCCAGCAGCTTAGATCGAGGGGAGGGGGGGAATGAGCAGTTCTTC.

This chain joins TRBV12-3 or TRBV12-4 and TRBJ2-5, with a weak D call TRBD1 (5 bases). V lost 7 bases and J lost 3, with 18 bases in between. CDR3 size: 15 residues. For the CDR3, the DNA is TGTGCCAGCACCAGACGCCAGGGCGGAAAAGAGACCCAGTACTTC. Translating it yields CASTRRQGGKETQYF.

The chain joins TRBV28 to TRBJ2-3; D call uncertain. CDR3 length equals 15 residues. Trimming pared 4 bases from V and 2 bases from J, leaving 13 bases between. Germline CDR1 MDHEN, CDR2 SYDVKM. CDR3 in DNA: TGTGCCAGCAGTTCCCCGGCCGGGTACACAGATACGCAGTATTTT. This sequence encodes CASSSPAGYTDTQYF. The variable domain in full, completed from reference TRBV28 and TRBJ2-3, reads DVKVTQSSRYLVKRTGEKVFLECVQDMDHENMFWYRQDPGLGLRLIYFSYDVKMKEKGDIPEGYSVSREKKERFSLILESASTNQTSMYLCASSSPAGYTDTQYFGPGTRLTVL.

The chain carries TRBV27 and TRBJ2-1, with a tentative D call TRBD1 (5 bases). V was clipped by 10 bases and J by 8 bases, with 15 bases between them. From germline, CDR1 is MNHEY and CDR2 SMNVEV (reference sequence). The CDR3 has 12 amino acids. The CDR3 here is CATRLGVHEQFF. The CDR3 nucleotides are TGTGCCACCCGCCTAGGGGTCCATGAGCAGTTCTTC.

The chain is built from TRBV7-3 and TRBJ2-3; 8 nucleotides align to TRBD1. Per the germline V gene, CDR1 is SGHTA and CDR2 is FQGTGA. V trimming: 2 bases; J trimming: 14 bases; junction bases outside the gene matches: 6. This CDR3 has 12 amino acids. CDR3 sequence: CASSLGQGQLYF. In nucleotides, the CDR3 is TGTGCCAGCAGCTTAGGACAGGGCCAGCTGTATTTT. The complete variable domain, with remaining parts taken from reference TRBV7-3 and TRBJ2-3, reads GAGVSQTPSNKVTEKGKYVELRCDPISGHTALYWYRQSLGQGPEFLIYFQGTGAADDSGLPNDRFFAVRPEGSVSTLKIQRTERGDSAVYLCASSLGQGQLYFGPGTRLTVL.

This sequence joins TRBV20-1 and TRBJ1-3; no reliable D call. Germline values: CDR1 DFQATT, CDR2 SNEGSKA (reference sequence). Trimming stripped 5 bases from V and 4 bases from J, with 9 bases between. The CDR3 is 12 residues long. The CDR3 DNA follows: TGCAGTGCTTGGGGATCGGGAAACACCATATATTTT. It specifies CSAWGSGNTIYF.

Comment on this clonotype: A clone one base away is much larger, so this may be a read error. This chain links TRBV20-1 with TRBJ2-1; possible D gene TRBD2, 6 bases. In germline, CDR1 is DFQATT, CDR2 SNEGSKA (reference sequence). The germline V and J ends were trimmed by 6 bases and 8 bases, with 23 bases remaining between them. The CDR3 extends over 15 amino acids. The CDR3 coding sequence is TGCAGTGCCGCCGCCGGGGCGGGGAGGCCATATGAGCAGTTCTTC. Translating gives CSAAAGAGRPYEQFF.

The CDR3 is CASSFRAGDEAFF. The CDR3 DNA is TGTGCCAGCAGTTTCAGGGCCGGGGATGAAGCTTTCTTT. This chain uses TRBV27 with TRBJ1-1; maybe TRBD1 (5 bases). Germline V gene data show CDR1 as MNHEY and CDR2 as SMNVEV (reference sequence). V was pared by 3 bases and J by 7 bases, with 12 bases between. The CDR3 contains 13 residues.

V usage is TRBV7-4 and J usage is TRBJ1-5, with D possibly being TRBD1 (5 bases). Trimming removed 1 base at V and 11 bases at J, with 9 bases between. This CDR3 is built from 12 residues. The germline CDR1 and CDR2 sequences are SGHVT and SQSDAQ. The CDR3 loop is CASSLDGGAQHF. The CDR3 DNA reads TGTGCCAGCAGCTTAGACGGGGGAGCCCAGCATTTT.

The chain combines TRBV2 with TRBJ2-1; TRBD2 agrees at 14 bases. Trimming cost V 6 bases and J 9 bases; bases outside gene matches: 4. Germline CDR1 SNHLY, CDR2 FYNNEI. CDR3 length equals 14 residues. Here the CDR3 reads CASSAGLAGVEQFF. Written as DNA, the CDR3 is TGTGCCAGCAGCGCGGGACTAGCGGGGGTTGAGCAGTTCTTC.

V is TRBV2 and J is TRBJ1-5; a weak D match, TRBD1 (6 bases). The V gene lost 6 bases and the J gene lost 0 bases, with 12 bases spanning the gap. There are 15 residues in the CDR3. Germline CDR1 and CDR2: SNHLY and FYNNEI. DNA of the CDR3: TGTGCCAGCAGCTCCGGGACACTTAGCAATCAGCCCCAGCATTTT. Residues: CASSSGTLSNQPQHF.

The V call is TRBV2, the J call TRBJ1-3, with D maybe TRBD1 (6 bases). The CDR3 has 14 amino acids. CDR1 and CDR2 (germline): SNHLY, FYNNEI. The V gene lost 7 bases and the J gene lost 0 bases, with 10 bases spanning the gap. The CDR3 region is CASITGLSGNTIYF. Here the CDR3 DNA reads TGTGCCAGCATTACAGGGCTCTCTGGAAACACCATATATTTT.

In this sample, this clonotype turned up many times. The chain links TRBV7-9 to TRBJ2-1; D remains ambiguous. Germline values: CDR1 SEHNR, CDR2 FQNEAQ (reference sequence). Trimming shortened V by 6 bases and J by 6 bases, and 9 bases separated the two germline ends. The CDR3 has 12 residues. The CDR3 sequence: CASSRPGNEQFF. Written as DNA, the CDR3 is TGTGCCAGCAGTAGACCGGGCAATGAGCAGTTCTTC.

This clonotype was observed a handful of times. The CDR3 coding sequence is TGTGCCAGCAGTCACTTGGGCAATGAGCAGTTCTTC. Translating it yields CASSHLGNEQFF. The chain recombines TRBV12-3 or TRBV12-4 with TRBJ2-1; D unresolved. Trimming took 5 bases from V and 6 from J, leaving 8 bases between them. There are 12 residues in the CDR3.

The chain recombines TRBV28 with TRBJ2-1, with D hard to call. The CDR3 is 15 residues long. V was shortened by 2 bases and J by 0 bases, with 8 bases between the two germline ends. Germline values: CDR1 MDHEN, CDR2 SYDVKM. The DNA for the CDR3 is TGTGCCAGCAGTTTAAAGTTCGTCTCCTACAATGAGCAGTTCTTC. Its translation is CASSLKFVSYNEQFF.

This clonotype was picked up a small number of times. The chain links TRBV10-3 to TRBJ2-5; D may be TRBD2 (7 bases). Germline V gene sequence: CDR1 ENHRY, CDR2 SYGVKD. This CDR3 comprises 15 residues. The V and J ends lost 5 bases and 2 bases respectively, with 15 bases between them. The CDR3 bases are TGTGCCATCAGTCCGACGGGGGGCACACAAGAGACCCAGTACTTC. This gives the protein CAISPTGGTQETQYF.